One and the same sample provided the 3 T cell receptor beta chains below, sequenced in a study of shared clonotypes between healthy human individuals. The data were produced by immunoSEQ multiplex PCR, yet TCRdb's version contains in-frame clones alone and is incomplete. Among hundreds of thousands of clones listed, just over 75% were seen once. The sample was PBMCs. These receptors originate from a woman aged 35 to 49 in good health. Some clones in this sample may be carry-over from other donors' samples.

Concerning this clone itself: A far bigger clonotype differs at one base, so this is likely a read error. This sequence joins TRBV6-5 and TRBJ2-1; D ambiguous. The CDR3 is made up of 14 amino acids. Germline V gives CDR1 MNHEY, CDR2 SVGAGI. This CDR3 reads CASSYGTIVGEQLF. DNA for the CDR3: TGTGCCAGCAGTTACGGAACTATCGTCGGTGAGCAGCTCTTC.

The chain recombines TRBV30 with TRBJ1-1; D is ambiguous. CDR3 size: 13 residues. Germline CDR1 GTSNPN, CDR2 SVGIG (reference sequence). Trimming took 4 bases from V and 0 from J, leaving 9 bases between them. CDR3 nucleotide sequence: TGTGCCTGGATAAAGGACCTGAACACTGAAGCTTTCTTT. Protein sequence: CAWIKDLNTEAFF.

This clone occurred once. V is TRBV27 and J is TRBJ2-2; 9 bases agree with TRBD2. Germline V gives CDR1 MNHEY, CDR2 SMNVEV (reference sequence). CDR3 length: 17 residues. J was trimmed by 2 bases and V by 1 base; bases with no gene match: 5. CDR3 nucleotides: TGTGCCAGCAGTTTATTTAGCGGGAGAGGTAACACCGGGGAGCTGTTTTTT. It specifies CASSLFSGRGNTGELFF.